Listed below are T cell receptor beta chains from one sample, sequenced in a study of T cell changes during pregnancy in multiple sclerosis. Clones were sequenced by immunoSEQ multiplex PCR, and TCRdb holds only the in-frame ones, with some missing. Of about 92,000 clones listed, approximately 95% are singletons. This specimen was peripheral blood, taken in the first trimester of pregnancy. The receptors were sampled from a female donor with multiple sclerosis, enrolled in a pregnancy study. The CDR3 runs from the conserved cysteine through the conserved F or W. Fields, in order: J gene, D gene, clone size, V gene, CDR3 protein, CDR3 DNA. D genes are given only for firm matches. The size of a clone is reported for some rows only, either as once, few or many, or as a class for expanded clones.

>TRBJ1-5|.|.|TRBV5-1
CASSPYPGQPQHF
TGCGCCAGCAGCCCCTACCCAGGCCAGCCCCAGCATTTT
>TRBJ2-5|TRBD2|.|TRBV6-5
CASSYSASGGAGTQYF
TGTGCCAGCAGTTACTCGGCTAGCGGGGGGGCTGGGACCCAGTACTTC
>TRBJ2-7|TRBD1|.|TRBV6-5
CASSPGQGAYEQYF
TGTGCCAGCAGTCCGGGACAGGGGGCCTATGAGCAGTACTTC
>TRBJ1-1|.|.|TRBV5-5
CASSPDWNTEAFF
TGTGCCAGCAGCCCGGACTGGAACACTGAAGCTTTCTTT
>TRBJ2-1|TRBD1|.|TRBV5-1
CASSIPGQGLEQFF
TGCGCCAGCAGCATTCCGGGACAGGGGCTTGAGCAGTTCTTC
>TRBJ2-2|TRBD1|.|TRBV5-1
CASSLGQGFGELFF
TGCGCCAGCAGCTTAGGACAGGGTTTCGGGGAGCTGTTTTTT
>TRBJ2-7|.|.|TRBV5-6
CASSLWDSVEQYF
TGTGCCAGCAGCTTGTGGGACTCGGTCGAGCAGTACTTC
>TRBJ2-3|TRBD2|.|TRBV6-5
CASRPGLAGTDTQYF
TGTGCCAGCAGACCCGGACTAGCGGGGACAGATACGCAGTATTTT
>TRBJ1-1|TRBD1|.|TRBV7-2
CASSRTGSNTEAFF
TGTGCCAGCAGCCGGACAGGGAGTAACACTGAAGCTTTCTTT
>TRBJ1-6|TRBD1|once|TRBV6-5
CASSYVMDRGISPLHF
TGTGCCAGCAGTTACGTTATGGACAGGGGGATTTCACCCCTCCACTTT
>TRBJ2-1|TRBD2|.|TRBV2
CASSESGLAGNEQFF
TGTGCCAGCAGTGAAAGCGGACTAGCGGGCAATGAGCAGTTCTTC
>TRBJ2-5|TRBD1|.|TRBV7-9
CASEGQVGGTQYF
TGTGCCAGCGAGGGACAGGTAGGAGGGACCCAGTACTTC
>TRBJ2-1|.|.|TRBV18
CASSRTLKEYSYNEQFF
TGTGCCAGCTCCAGGACTCTAAAGGAGTACTCCTACAATGAGCAGTTCTTC
>TRBJ1-2|TRBD1|.|TRBV6-5
CASSYAGGVYGYTF
TGTGCCAGCAGTTACGCAGGGGGCGTCTATGGCTACACCTTC
>TRBJ2-1|TRBD2|.|TRBV7-3
CASSSLAGGRSEQFF
TGTGCCAGCAGCTCCTTAGCGGGGGGGCGGAGTGAGCAGTTCTTC
>TRBJ2-1|.|.|TRBV7-8
CASTGGSYNEQFF
TGTGCCAGCACAGGGGGGTCCTACAATGAGCAGTTCTTC
>TRBJ2-7|.|.|TRBV6-5
CASSRQAYYEQYF
TGTGCCAGCAGTCGACAGGCGTACTACGAGCAGTACTTC
>TRBJ2-7|TRBD2|.|TRBV14
CASSHGGGMTYEQYF
TGTGCCAGCAGTCACGGGGGGGGGATGACCTACGAGCAGTACTTC
>TRBJ1-4|TRBD1|.|TRBV27
CASSLRTGGQGSVGKLFF
TGTGCCAGCAGTTTACGCACAGGGGGACAGGGATCTGTTGGAAAACTGTTTTTT
>TRBJ2-2|.|.|TRBV7-9
CASSPLQGKGPGELFF
TGTGCCAGCAGCCCCCTACAGGGAAAGGGGCCCGGGGAGCTGTTTTTT
>TRBJ1-1|.|.|TRBV19
CASSIEASVNTEAFF
TGTGCCAGTAGTATAGAGGCAAGCGTGAACACTGAAGCTTTCTTT
>TRBJ1-5|.|.|TRBV10-2
CASSGRGDQPQHF
TGCGCCAGCAGTGGTCGGGGAGATCAGCCCCAGCATTTT
>TRBJ2-2|.|.|TRBV6-6
CASSYPIGGSGGELFF
TGTGCCAGCAGTTACCCTATCGGAGGGAGTGGCGGGGAGCTGTTTTTT
>TRBJ2-2|.|.|TRBV7-8
CASSLGPSEAGELFF
TGTGCCAGCAGCTTAGGCCCTAGCGAGGCCGGGGAGCTGTTTTTT
>TRBJ2-3|TRBD1|.|TRBV7-3
CASSFRGTGTQYF
TGTGCCAGCAGCTTCAGGGGGACAGGTACGCAGTATTTT
>TRBJ2-5|.|.|TRBV5-1
CASSPQGRETQYF
TGCGCCAGCAGCCCGCAGGGAAGAGAGACCCAGTACTTC
>TRBJ2-2|.|.|TRBV9
CASSVRTEGLTGELFF
TGTGCCAGCAGCGTTCGGACAGAAGGGTTGACCGGGGAGCTGTTTTTT
>TRBJ2-3|TRBD2|.|TRBV9
CASSETSGASTDTQYF
TGTGCCAGCAGCGAAACTAGCGGGGCTAGCACAGATACGCAGTATTTT
>TRBJ1-6|TRBD1|.|TRBV5-1
CASSPRTGDNSPLHF
TGCGCCAGCAGCCCTCGGACAGGGGATAATTCACCCCTCCACTTT
>TRBJ1-5|.|.|TRBV19
CASSIGDSSNQPQHF
TGTGCCAGTAGTATAGGAGACAGTAGCAATCAGCCCCAGCATTTT
>TRBJ1-1|.|.|TRBV15
CATSPLRSGGDTEAFF
TGTGCCACCAGCCCTTTAAGGTCCGGAGGAGACACTGAAGCTTTCTTT
>TRBJ1-2|TRBD1|once|TRBV19
CASGTGGNYGYTF
TGTGCCAGCGGGACAGGGGGAAACTATGGCTACACCTTC
>TRBJ1-3|.|.|TRBV25-1
CASSEWGGLGNTIYF
TGTGCCAGCAGTGAATGGGGGGGTTTAGGGAACACCATATATTTT
>TRBJ1-5|.|.|TRBV18
CASSQLNQPQHF
TGTGCCAGCTCACAACTAAATCAGCCCCAGCATTTT
>TRBJ2-3|.|few|TRBV4-1
CASSPKGRGSTDTQYF
TGCGCCAGCAGCCCGAAGGGCAGGGGTAGCACAGATACGCAGTATTTT
>TRBJ1-5|TRBD1|.|TRBV19
CASGRTGAEGPQHF
TGTGCCAGTGGGAGGACAGGGGCGGAGGGGCCCCAGCATTTT
>TRBJ1-3|TRBD1|.|TRBV9
CASSATGGSGNTIYF
TGTGCCAGCAGCGCTACAGGGGGCTCTGGAAACACCATATATTTT
>TRBJ2-3|TRBD1|.|TRBV27
CASTRTGRLADTQYF
TGTGCCAGCACACGGACAGGGAGGTTAGCAGATACGCAGTATTTT
>TRBJ2-7|TRBD1|.|TRBV13
CASSPGTAYEQYF
TGTGCCAGCAGCCCCGGGACAGCCTACGAGCAGTACTTC
>TRBJ2-1|TRBD2|.|TRBV14
CASSPGGGRQFF
TGTGCCAGCAGCCCAGGCGGGGGTCGGCAGTTCTTC
>TRBJ2-7|TRBD1|.|TRBV2
CASTGMGQGGEQYF
TGTGCCAGCACCGGTATGGGACAGGGTGGCGAGCAGTACTTC
>TRBJ2-7|.|.|TRBV30
CAWNKGQGASYEQYF
TGTGCCTGGAACAAAGGGCAGGGCGCGTCCTACGAGCAGTACTTC
>TRBJ1-6|.|.|TRBV25-1
CASSEFGGSPLHF
TGTGCCAGCAGTGAATTTGGGGGCTCACCCCTCCACTTT
>TRBJ2-7|.|.|TRBV5-4
CASSSPRGSSYEQYF
TGTGCCAGCAGCTCACCCAGGGGTAGCTCCTACGAGCAGTACTTC
>TRBJ2-1|TRBD2|.|TRBV6-1
CATQRGEFF
TGTGCCACCCAGCGGGGTGAGTTCTTC
>TRBJ1-6|.|few|TRBV19
CASSTNLQGSNSPLHF
TGTGCCAGTAGTACAAATTTACAGGGTTCTAATTCACCCCTCCACTTT